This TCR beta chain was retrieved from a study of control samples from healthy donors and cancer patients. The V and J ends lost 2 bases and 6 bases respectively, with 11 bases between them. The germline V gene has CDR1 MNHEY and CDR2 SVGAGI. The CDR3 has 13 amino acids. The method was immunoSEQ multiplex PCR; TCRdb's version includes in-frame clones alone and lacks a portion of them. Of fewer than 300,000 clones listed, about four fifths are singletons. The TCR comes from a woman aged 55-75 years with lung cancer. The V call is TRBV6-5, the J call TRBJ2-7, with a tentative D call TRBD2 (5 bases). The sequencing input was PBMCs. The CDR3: CASSYVGSGEQYF. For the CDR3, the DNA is TGTGCCAGCAGTTACGTGGGGAGCGGCGAGCAGTACTTC.